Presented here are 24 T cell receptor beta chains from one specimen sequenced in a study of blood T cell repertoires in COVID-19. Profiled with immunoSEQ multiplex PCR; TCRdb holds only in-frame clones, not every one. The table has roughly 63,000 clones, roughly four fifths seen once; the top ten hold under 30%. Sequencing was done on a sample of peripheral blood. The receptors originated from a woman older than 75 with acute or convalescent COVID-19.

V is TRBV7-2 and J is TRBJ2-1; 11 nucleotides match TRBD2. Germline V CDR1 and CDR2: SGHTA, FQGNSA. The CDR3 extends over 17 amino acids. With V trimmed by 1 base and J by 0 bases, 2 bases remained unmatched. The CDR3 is CASSLVGTSGSYNEQFF. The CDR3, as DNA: TGTGCCAGCAGCTTAGTTGGGACTAGCGGCTCCTACAATGAGCAGTTCTTC.

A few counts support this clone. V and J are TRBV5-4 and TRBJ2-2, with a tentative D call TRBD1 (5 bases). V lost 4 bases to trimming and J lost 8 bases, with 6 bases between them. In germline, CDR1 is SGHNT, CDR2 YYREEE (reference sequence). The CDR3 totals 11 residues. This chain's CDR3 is CASSQGGELFF. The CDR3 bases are TGTGCCAGCAGCCAGGGAGGGGAGCTGTTTTTT.

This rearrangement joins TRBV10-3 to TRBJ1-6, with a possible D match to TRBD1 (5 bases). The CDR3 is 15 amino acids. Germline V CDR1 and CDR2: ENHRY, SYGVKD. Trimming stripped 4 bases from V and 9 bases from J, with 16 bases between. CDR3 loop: CAISADSAVASPLHF. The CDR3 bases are TGTGCCATCAGTGCTGACAGCGCGGTGGCTTCACCCCTCCACTTT.

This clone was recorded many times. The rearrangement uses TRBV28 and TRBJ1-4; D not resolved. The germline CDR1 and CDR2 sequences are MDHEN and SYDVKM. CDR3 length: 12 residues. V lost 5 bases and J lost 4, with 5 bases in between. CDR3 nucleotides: TGTGCCAGCAGTACCTATAATGAAAAACTGTTTTTT. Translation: CASSTYNEKLFF.

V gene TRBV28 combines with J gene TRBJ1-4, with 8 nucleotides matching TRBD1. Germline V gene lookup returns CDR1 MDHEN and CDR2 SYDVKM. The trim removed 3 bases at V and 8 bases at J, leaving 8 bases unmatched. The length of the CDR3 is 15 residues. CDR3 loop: CASSFAGTGIEKLFF. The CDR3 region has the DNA TGTGCCAGCAGTTTCGCCGGGACAGGTATAGAAAAACTGTTTTTT.

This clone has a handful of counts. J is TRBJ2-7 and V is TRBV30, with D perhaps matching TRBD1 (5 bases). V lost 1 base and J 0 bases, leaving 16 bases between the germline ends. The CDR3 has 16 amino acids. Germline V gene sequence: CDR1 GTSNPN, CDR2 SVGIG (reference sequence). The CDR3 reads CAWSAGFAVSSYEQYF. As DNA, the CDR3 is TGTGCCTGGAGTGCAGGGTTTGCGGTTAGCTCCTACGAGCAGTACTTC.

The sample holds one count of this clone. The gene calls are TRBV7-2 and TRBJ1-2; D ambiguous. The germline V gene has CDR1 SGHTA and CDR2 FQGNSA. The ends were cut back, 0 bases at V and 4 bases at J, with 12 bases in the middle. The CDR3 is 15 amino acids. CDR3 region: CASSLAAGYAYGYTF. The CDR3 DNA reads TGTGCCAGCAGCTTAGCGGCCGGGTACGCCTATGGCTACACCTTC.

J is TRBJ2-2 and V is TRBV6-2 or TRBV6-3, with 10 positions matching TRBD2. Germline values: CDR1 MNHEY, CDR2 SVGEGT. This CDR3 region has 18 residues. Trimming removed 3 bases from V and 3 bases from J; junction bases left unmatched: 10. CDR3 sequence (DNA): TGTGCCAGCAGTTATCCCAGCGGGAGGGCCTTAGACACCGGGGAGCTGTTTTTT. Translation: CASSYPSGRALDTGELFF.

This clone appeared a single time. In DNA, the CDR3 is TGTGCCAGCAGCCCTAACAGGGGACGAAGCTCCTACGAGCAGTACTTC. This translates into CASSPNRGRSSYEQYF. V gene TRBV9 combines with J gene TRBJ2-7; the match to TRBD1 covers 7 bases. The CDR3 extends over 16 amino acids. After removal of 4 bases from V and 0 bases from J, the junction contained 10 bases not matched to a gene. Germline assignment: CDR1 SGDLS and CDR2 YYNGEE.

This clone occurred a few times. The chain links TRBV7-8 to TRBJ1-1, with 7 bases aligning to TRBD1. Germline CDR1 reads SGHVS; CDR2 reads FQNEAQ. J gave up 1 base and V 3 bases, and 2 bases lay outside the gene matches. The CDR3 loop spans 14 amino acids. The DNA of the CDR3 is TGTGCCAGCAGCTTCGGGACAGCGAACACTGAAGCTTTCTTT. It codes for CASSFGTANTEAFF.

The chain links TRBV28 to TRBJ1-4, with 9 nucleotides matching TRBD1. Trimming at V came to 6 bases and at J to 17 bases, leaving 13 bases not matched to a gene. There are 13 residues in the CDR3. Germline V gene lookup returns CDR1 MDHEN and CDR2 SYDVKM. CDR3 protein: CASRGSDRTGVFF. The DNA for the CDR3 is TGTGCCAGCAGGGGGTCCGACAGGACAGGGGTTTTTTTT.

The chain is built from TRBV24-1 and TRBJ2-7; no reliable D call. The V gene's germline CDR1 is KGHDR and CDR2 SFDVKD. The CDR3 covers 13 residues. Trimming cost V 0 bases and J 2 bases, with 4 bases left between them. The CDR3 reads CATSDLGAYEQYF. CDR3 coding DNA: TGTGCCACCAGTGATTTGGGAGCCTACGAGCAGTACTTC.

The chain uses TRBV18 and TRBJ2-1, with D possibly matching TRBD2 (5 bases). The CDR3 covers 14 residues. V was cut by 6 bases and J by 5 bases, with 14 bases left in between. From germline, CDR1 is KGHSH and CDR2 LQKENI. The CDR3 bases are TGTGCCAGCTCGCCCGGACTGGACCACAATGAGCAGTTCTTC. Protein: CASSPGLDHNEQFF. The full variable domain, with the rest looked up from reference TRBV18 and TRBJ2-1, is NAGVMQNPRHLVRRRGQEARLRCSPMKGHSHVYWYRQLPEEGLKFMVYLQKENIIDESGMPKERFSAEFPKEGPSILRIQQVVRGDSAAYFCASSPGLDHNEQFFGPGTRLTVL.

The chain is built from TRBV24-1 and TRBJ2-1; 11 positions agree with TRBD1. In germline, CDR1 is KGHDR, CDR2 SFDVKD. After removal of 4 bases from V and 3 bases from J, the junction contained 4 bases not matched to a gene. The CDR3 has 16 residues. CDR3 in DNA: TGTGCCACCAGTGAACGGGACAGGGGGTTCTACAATGAGCAGTTCTTC. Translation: CATSERDRGFYNEQFF.

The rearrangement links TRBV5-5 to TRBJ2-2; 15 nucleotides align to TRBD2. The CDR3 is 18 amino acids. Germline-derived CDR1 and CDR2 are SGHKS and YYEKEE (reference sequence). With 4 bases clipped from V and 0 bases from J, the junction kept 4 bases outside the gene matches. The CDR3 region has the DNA TGTGCCAGCAGCACGGGACTAGCGGGAGGCCCGAACACCGGGGAGCTGTTTTTT. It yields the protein CASSTGLAGGPNTGELFF.

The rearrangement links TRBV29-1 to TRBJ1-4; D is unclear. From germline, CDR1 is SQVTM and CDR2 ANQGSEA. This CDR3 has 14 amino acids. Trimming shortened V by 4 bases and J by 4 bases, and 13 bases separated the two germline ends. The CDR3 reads CSVAAGVDNEKLFF. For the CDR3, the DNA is TGCAGCGTTGCTGCCGGGGTCGATAATGAAAAACTGTTTTTT.

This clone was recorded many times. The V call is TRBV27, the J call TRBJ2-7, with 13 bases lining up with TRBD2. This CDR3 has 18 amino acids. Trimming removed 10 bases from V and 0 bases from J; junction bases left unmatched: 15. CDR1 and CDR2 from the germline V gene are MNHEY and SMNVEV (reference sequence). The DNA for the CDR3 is TGTGCCAACCGAACCACTAGCGGGAGGGGCGAAAGCTCCTACGAGCAGTACTTC. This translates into CANRTTSGRGESSYEQYF.

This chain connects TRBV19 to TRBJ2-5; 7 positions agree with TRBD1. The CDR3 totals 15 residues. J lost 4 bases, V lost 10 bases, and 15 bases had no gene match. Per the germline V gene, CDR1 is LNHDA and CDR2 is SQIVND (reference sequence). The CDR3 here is CATRFSPDRVETQYF. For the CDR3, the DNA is TGTGCCACTAGATTTTCCCCAGACAGGGTAGAGACCCAGTACTTC.

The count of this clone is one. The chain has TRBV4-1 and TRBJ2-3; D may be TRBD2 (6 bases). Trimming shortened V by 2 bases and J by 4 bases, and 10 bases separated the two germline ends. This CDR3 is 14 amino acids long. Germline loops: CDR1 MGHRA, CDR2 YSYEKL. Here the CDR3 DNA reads TGCGCCAGCAGCCAACCCTCGGGGGCAGATACGCAGTATTTT. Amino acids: CASSQPSGADTQYF.

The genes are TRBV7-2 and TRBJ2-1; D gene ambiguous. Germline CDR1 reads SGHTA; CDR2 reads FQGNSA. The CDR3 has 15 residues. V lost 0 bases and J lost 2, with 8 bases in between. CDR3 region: CASSLAGGAYNEQFF. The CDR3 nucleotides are TGTGCCAGCAGCTTAGCCGGCGGCGCCTACAATGAGCAGTTCTTC.

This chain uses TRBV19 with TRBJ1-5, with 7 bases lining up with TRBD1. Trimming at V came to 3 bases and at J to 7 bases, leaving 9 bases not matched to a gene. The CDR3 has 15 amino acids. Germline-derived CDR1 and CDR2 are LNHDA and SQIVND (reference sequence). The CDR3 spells CASSMSGQSHQPQHF. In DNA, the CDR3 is TGTGCCAGTAGTATGTCGGGACAGAGCCACCAGCCCCAGCATTTT. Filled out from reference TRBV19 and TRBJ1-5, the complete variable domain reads DGGITQSPKYLFRKEGQNVTLSCEQNLNHDAMYWYRQDPGQGLRLIYYSQIVNDFQKGDIAEGYSVSREKKESFPLTVTSAQKNPTAFYLCASSMSGQSHQPQHFGDGTRLSIL.

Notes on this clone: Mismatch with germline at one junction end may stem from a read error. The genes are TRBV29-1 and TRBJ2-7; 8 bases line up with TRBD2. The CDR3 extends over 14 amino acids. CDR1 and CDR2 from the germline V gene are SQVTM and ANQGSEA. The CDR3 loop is CSVKELAASYEQYF. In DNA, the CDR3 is TGCAGCGTTAAAGAACTAGCGGCCTCCTACGAGCAGTACTTC.

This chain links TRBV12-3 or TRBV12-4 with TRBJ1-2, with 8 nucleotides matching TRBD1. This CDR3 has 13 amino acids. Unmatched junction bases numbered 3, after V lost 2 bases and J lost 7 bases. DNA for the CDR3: TGTGCCAGCAGTTTACAGGGGGCGGGTGGCTACACCTTC. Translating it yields CASSLQGAGGYTF.

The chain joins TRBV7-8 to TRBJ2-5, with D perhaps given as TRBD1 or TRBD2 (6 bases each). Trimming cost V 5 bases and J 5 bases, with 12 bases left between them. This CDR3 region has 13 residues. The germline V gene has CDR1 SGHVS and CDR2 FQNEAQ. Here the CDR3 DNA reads TGTGCCAGCAGCCGGGGGCAGTGGGAGACCCAGTACTTC. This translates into CASSRGQWETQYF.